This TCR beta chain was documented in a study of vaccination effects on CD4 cells after COVID-19. The sample holds a few counts of this clone. Its antigen is unknown. Measured with immunoSEQ multiplex PCR; TCRdb has only the in-frame clones, and not every one. The table has fewer than 15,000 clones, about 74% seen once; the top ten hold 20% to 25%. Pools of viral peptides were used by the ViraFEST assay to expand antigen-specific CD4+ T cells ahead of sequencing. CD4+ T cells were isolated after around 10 days of culture. Infection with SARS-CoV-2 occurred in the person between March and December 2020, and PCR confirmed it. Each person got two doses of an mRNA SARS-CoV-2 vaccine, BNT162b2 or mRNA-1273. The length of the CDR3 is 13 residues. V was shortened by 0 bases and J by 7 bases, with 7 bases between the two germline ends. Per germline, CDR1 SGHRS and CDR2 YFSETQ.

The V and J genes are TRBV5-1 and TRBJ2-2, with a tentative D call TRBD1 (5 bases). This receptor was obtained from a human donor who had a prior SARS-CoV-2 infection. The specimen comprised CD4+ T cells from PBMCs cultured with HCoV-NL63 spike peptides, sampled after COVID-19 vaccination. CDR3 coding DNA: TGCGCCAGCAGCTTGGTGACAGACGGGGAGCTGTTTTTT. Amino acid sequence: CASSLVTDGELFF.